The entry that follows covers one TCR beta chain sequence. Its antigen remains unidentified. The authors ran a second PCR of about 6 to 11 cycles using a sample-barcoded 5' primer and a J-beta primer mix. MiXCR, applied by TCRdb to the 5' RACE reads, yields one record per CDR3 protein. This table has roughly 1.4 million distinct CDR3 sequences, approximately 59% appearing once. This CDR3 has 17 amino acids. Trimming took off 5 bases at V and 1 base at J, with 20 bases between the two ends. The sample is drawn from a study of blood T cells in healthy people across ages. Study-level points and caveats: Higher diversity, along with more naive CD4+ cells, distinguished long-lived donors from aged donors.

Approximately 9.1 milliliters was the volume of peripheral blood drawn from each donor. Per sample, at least 5 micrograms of total RNA were extracted. Material: blood. J is TRBJ1-1 and V is TRBV12-3 or TRBV12-4, with D tentatively TRBD1 (6 bases). The sequence was collected from a man younger than 35 in good health. CDR3 bases: TGTGCCAGCAGTCCCGGGGGCGACAGGATTGGGAACACTGAAGCTTTCTTT. It codes for CASSPGGDRIGNTEAFF.